This T cell receptor (beta chain) was documented in a study of cytomegalovirus exposure and HLA in healthy donors (dated by TCRdb to about 2017). General notes on the study: An earlier analysis of 587 of the donors reported 250 to 300 Gb of sequence data and 100 million to 140 million unique TCR beta sequences from some 180 million T cells. The study profiled the T cell repertoires of 666 subjects by immunosequencing and related them to cytomegalovirus serostatus. A later analysis re-analyzed previously published TCR beta repertoires from 550 to 700 donors and added high-resolution HLA genotyping to study TCR occurrence patterns. High-throughput TCR immunosequencing, statistical association of individual TCRs with disease status, and machine learning were combined to predict cytomegalovirus infection status. Donor age, sex, ethnicity and CMV serostatus were compiled alongside the repertoire data. Besides the first cohort of roughly 700 subjects, a separate validation cohort made up of around 120 different subjects was used. Among some 400 genotyped donors of the cohort, an average of around 220,000 unique TCR beta nucleotide sequences was sequenced per donor, of which about 18% were non-productive. The study aimed to test whether signatures of past pathogen exposure could be identified by cataloging public T cell receptors. HLA typing included class I and class II loci at four-digit resolution. All discovery cohort repertoires had been generated using a single sequencing platform. A later genetic analysis used genome-wide SNP genotypes for about three fifths of the 666 donors, treating that subset as a discovery cohort. In an earlier analysis of roughly 600 of the donors, high-throughput TCR beta sequencing was used to judge whether each TCR beta V gene segment behaved as functional or pseudogenic. Among the approximately 400 genotyped donors, more than 70% belonged to the genetic ancestry cluster associated with self-reported Caucasian donors. Around 320 gigabases of sequencing data and 70 million to 100 million unique TCR sequences were included in an early release covering roughly 600 HLA-typed donors. The later analysis used no new phenotypic data to find candidate immune exposures, relying instead on TCR beta sequences and their occurrence across donors. A handful of DR-DQ haplotypes were handled as single units for association and clustering because linkage in the cohort was strong. Typing coverage differed by locus: A, B, C, DRB1 and DQB1 were typed in about 629-630 donors, DQA1 in about 560, DPA1 in some 570, and DPB1 in 472. The full study reports these points: This cohort had only TCR beta chains sequenced, and the lack of alpha or paired-chain data limited which features could be detected. An earlier analysis of approximately 500 of the donors showed that most TCR beta V segments appeared in productive rearrangements either about 87% or about 30% of the time, which broadly matched IMGT annotations. In a later analysis, several top co-occurrence clusters were reported to appear linked to parvovirus B19, influenza, CMV and Epstein-Barr virus. Three of the identified cytomegalovirus-associated TCR beta chains were confirmed in vitro to be specific for cytomegalovirus antigens. The 87-base-pair reads could not distinguish some IMGT-functional V segments, including TRBV6-2 and TRBV6-3, so those segments were excluded. Compared with the roughly 700-donor mean, donors in an Asian-associated ancestry cluster had fewer N-insertions in productive TCRs, according to a later genetic analysis. Presence/absence analyses assumed roughly uniform sequencing depth across donors, an assumption that may not hold. When HLA alleles, especially DR and DQ, strongly co-occurred, TCR associations were difficult to assign to individual alleles. In a later analysis, HLA-associated TCR beta chains were found to be more clonally expanded and to have lower generation probabilities than equally common non-associated chains. Specific HLA alleles were associated with 15,000 to 20,000 TCR beta sequences at a false discovery rate of 0.05 in a later analysis. Linkage disequilibrium might explain the correlated functional status among segregating V segments, but an unknown experimental factor could not be excluded. A cluster of highly shared sequence variants was judged likely to be a technical artifact of the sequencing pipeline. According to the authors, the approach could potentially be generalized to other disease states and immunological phenotypes. CMV serostatus was the only immune exposure information available for the cohort. A later analysis found that TCR association rates varied across HLA loci, with DRB1 alleles showing the most associated TCRs and HLA-C alleles the fewest. A total of fewer than 200 TCR beta chains were listed by the study as associated with cytomegalovirus. Fewer than 20 rarely observed V segments, including chromosome 9 orphons, were excluded from the earlier analysis of a few hundred of the donors because counts were too low. Because HLA typing was missing for some donors at each locus, association tests included only the typed subset. An association between a missense DCLRE1C variant and V-gene and J-gene trimming of TCR beta chains was found in a later genetic analysis and replicated in an independent cohort. In a later analysis, most CMV-associated TCR beta chains were found to appear HLA-restricted, with HLA associations seemingly driven largely by CMV exposure. While some public TCRs were present in many individuals, most TCR sequences turned up only very rarely across donors. A further reported finding was that TCR beta sequences accurately predicted the HLA-A and HLA-B alleles for most subjects in the first cohort. Cytomegalovirus status was reported to be diagnosed by the classifier with high specificity and sensitivity in both the original and validation cohorts.

The method was the immunoSEQ multiplex PCR assay. A mixture of 60 forward primers for TCR Vbeta segments and 13 reverse primers for TCR Jbeta segments was used in the multiplex PCR. The CDR3 region of rearranged TCR beta genes was amplified from genomic DNA by a multiplex PCR assay. Amplified TCR beta libraries were sequenced as 87-base-pair reads on the Illumina HiSeq System. The source study handled its data this way. Across the roughly 600 repertoires, a later analysis counted some 81 million unique TCR beta chains, approximately 12 million of which were shared by at least two donors. Raw reads were error-corrected and collapsed into unique sequences with a nearest-neighbor algorithm that merged closely related sequences to remove PCR and sequencing errors. V, D and J gene segments were assigned by aligning CDR3 sequences to IMGT reference sequences. Each retained sequence needed at least a six-nucleotide match to both a V gene segment and a J gene segment. Rearrangements were called productive when the CDR3 lacked stop codons and stayed in frame with V and J; all others were non-productive. Following IMGT convention, CDR3 was defined as the stretch from the second conserved V-encoded cysteine to the conserved J-encoded phenylalanine. The earlier analysis of fewer than 700 of the donors excluded sequences that lacked an unambiguous match to a single V gene segment. An earlier analysis of over 450 of the donors classified V segments as functional when productive rearrangements were above 56.7% and as segregating when the standard deviation between donors was above 5%. A statistical classification framework was built for diagnosing cytomegalovirus status from the catalog of TCR beta chain sequences. In a later analysis, TCR nucleotide sequences were compared against IMGT/GENE-DB human TR gene sequences so that V and J genes could be assigned. Using the TCRdist pipeline, a later analysis assigned CDR3 sequences along with most-parsimonious VDJ recombination scenarios. In a later analysis, each TCR beta chain was defined by its CDR3 amino acid sequence together with its V-gene family, and reads without a unique V-gene family were excluded. A later analysis removed several hundred highly shared, low-generation-probability nucleotide sequences to deal with suspected cross-contamination and a sequencing artifact. A later analysis calculated a clonal expansion index for each public chain from normalized within-repertoire ranks of inferred template counts. A later analysis computed generation probabilities with a VDJ recombination model fitted to out-of-frame rearrangements, and checked the results against IGoR. In a later analysis, hypergeometric tests were used to score TCR-TCR, TCR-HLA and TCR-CMV co-occurrence, with a repertoire-size bias correction applied to TCR pairs. To estimate false discovery rates, a later analysis permuted the HLA or CMV assignments 20 times. In a later analysis, co-occurring TCRs were grouped using DBSCAN, with TCRdist sequence similarity added in when clustering inside HLA-allele-positive subsets. Repertoires with fewer than 30,000 or more than 120,000 public chains, plus five repertoires with anomalous nucleotide sharing, were excluded from co-occurrence clustering. TCRdb re-hosts the immuneACCESS table, in-frame sequences only. Its copies lack some clones; in the studies checked, an unresolved V gene accounts for under half of them, and the cause for the rest is not known. The V and J calls and clone size are taken from that table; D and trimming were inferred from the DNA. The sample includes 150,000 to 180,000 clones, with about 70% observed a single time. 2.8% of the sample goes to the ten largest clones.

The cohort consisted of 600 or so healthy bone marrow donors. Cohort members were all nominally healthy when sampled, although unrecorded immune exposures were likely present. The donor was CMV seronegative and belonged to the group of 380 or so seronegative cohort members. Every donor gave a peripheral blood sample, and the peripheral blood mononuclear cells from that sample were used for TCR beta sequencing. The Qiagen DNeasy Blood Extraction Kit was used to extract genomic DNA from the blood cell samples. V is reduced by 8 bases and J by 4 bases, leaving a spacing of 14 bases between them. Looking up the germline V gene yields CDR1 MNHNS and CDR2 SASEGT. Its CDR3 holds 13 amino acids, cysteine through phenylalanine. The retained sequence is limited to the CDR3, 39 bases, with the frame set at the first base. This clone was detected only a few times. What this receptor recognizes is not known. No per-base quality is available; no much larger clone lies one base away.

The origin of this receptor is a man between 18 and 29 years old in good health and CMV-seronegative. The sequenced sample was PBMCs. The chain is assembled from TRBV6-1 and TRBJ2-5; a tentative D match to TRBD2 spans 6 bases. For the CDR3, the sequence is CASRGRLGETQYF. The sequenced DNA is TGTGCCAGCCGGGGGAGGCTGGGAGAGACCCAGTACTTC.